The 17 T cell receptor beta chains reported below all come from one sample, sequenced in a study of control samples from healthy donors and cancer patients. Method: immunoSEQ multiplex PCR; TCRdb's copy keeps in-frame clones and lacks some. In the table there are approximately 150,000 clones, more than 85% of which are singletons. Sequencing input: blood. All receptors come from a woman in her twenties or thirties in good health.

The chain carries TRBV5-1 and TRBJ2-1, with D hard to call. V lost 1 base, J lost 0 bases, and 8 bases lay in between. The CDR3 loop spans 15 amino acids. Germline V gene lookup returns CDR1 SGHRS and CDR2 YFSETQ. CDR3 residues: CASSLRLSSYNEQFF. In DNA form, the CDR3 reads TGCGCCAGCAGCTTGCGCCTAAGCTCCTACAATGAGCAGTTCTTC.

This chain joins TRBV6-2 or TRBV6-3 and TRBJ2-7; 7 bases agree with TRBD2. The CDR3 length is 18 residues. Trimming cost V 2 bases and J 2 bases; bases outside gene matches: 15. The germline CDR1 and CDR2 sequences are MNHEY and SVGEGT. CDR3: CASSYHLAEAGVAYEQYF. In DNA form, the CDR3 reads TGTGCCAGCAGTTACCACCTAGCGGAGGCGGGAGTGGCCTACGAGCAGTACTTC.

The J gene is TRBJ1-1, the V gene TRBV7-9; 7 nucleotides line up with TRBD1. Germline values: CDR1 SEHNR, CDR2 FQNEAQ (reference sequence). J gave up 0 bases and V 4 bases, and 2 bases lay outside the gene matches. The CDR3 runs 14 residues. The CDR3 sequence is CASSSGTVNTEAFF. CDR3 sequence (DNA): TGTGCCAGCAGCTCCGGGACAGTGAACACTGAAGCTTTCTTT.

The chain joins TRBV24-1 to TRBJ2-2; the D call may be TRBD1 or TRBD2 (5 bases each). CDR1 KGHDR and CDR2 SFDVKD come from the germline V gene. The CDR3 sequence is 17 residues long. Trimming took off 3 bases at V and 0 bases at J, with 13 bases between the two ends. The CDR3 loop reads CATSDGAGTANTGELFF. The DNA for the CDR3 is TGTGCCACCAGTGATGGGGCCGGGACGGCGAACACCGGGGAGCTGTTTTTT.

The V call is TRBV2, the J call TRBJ1-2; possibly TRBD1 for D (5 bases). V was clipped by 7 bases and J by 3 bases, with 15 bases between them. CDR3 length: 14 residues. Germline V gene data show CDR1 as SNHLY and CDR2 as FYNNEI. The CDR3 reads CASTDQGADYGYTF. CDR3 nucleotide sequence: TGTGCCAGCACAGATCAGGGAGCGGACTATGGCTACACCTTC.

V is TRBV28 and J is TRBJ1-3; 7 nucleotides match TRBD1. V shed 8 bases and J 0 bases; nucleotides not matched to a gene: 7. There are 15 residues in the CDR3. Germline V gene sequence: CDR1 MDHEN, CDR2 SYDVKM. DNA of the CDR3: TGTGCCAGCTGTACAGGGGTTTTCTCTGGAAACACCATATATTTT. It is translated as CASCTGVFSGNTIYF.

V is TRBV5-1 and J is TRBJ2-7; 10 nucleotides agree with TRBD2. Germline V CDR1 and CDR2: SGHRS, YFSETQ. The ends lost 2 bases at V and 7 bases at J; junction bases unmatched: 6. This CDR3 region has 14 residues. The CDR3 DNA sequence: TGCGCCAGCAGCTTACGGACTAGCGGAACTGAGCAGTACTTC. Its protein is CASSLRTSGTEQYF.

The V and J genes are TRBV12-1 and TRBJ1-4; the D call TRBD1 from the table was never checked on the DNA. TRBV12-1 is labeled a pseudogene. The CDR3 length is 14 residues. The DNA for the CDR3 is TGTGCCAGCAGCTTTGGACAGAGAAATGAAAAACTGTTTTTT. This encodes CASSFGQRNEKLFF.

The chain has TRBV12-5 and TRBJ1-1; D is unclear. V lost 6 bases and J 2 bases, leaving 10 bases between the germline ends. The CDR3 spans 13 residues. Per the germline V gene, CDR1 is LGHNT and CDR2 is FRNRAP. CDR3 loop: CASGLTANTEAFF. The CDR3 DNA follows: TGTGCTAGTGGCCTTACAGCAAACACTGAAGCTTTCTTT. The variable domain in full, with the rest retrieved from reference TRBV12-5 and TRBJ1-1, is DARVTQTPRHKVTEMGQEVTMRCQPILGHNTVFWYRQTMMQGLELLAYFRNRAPLDDSGMPKDRFSAEMPDATLATLKIQPSEPRDSAVYFCASGLTANTEAFFGQGTRLTVV.

This clone was found once. The chain carries TRBV29-1 and TRBJ2-5, with D tentatively TRBD2 (5 bases). CDR3 length equals 12 residues. Germline CDR1 is SQVTM and CDR2 is ANQGSEA. With 7 bases removed from V and 5 bases from J, the gap between germline ends came to 14 bases. CDR3 sequence: CSGRGGGETQYF. CDR3 DNA sequence: TGCAGCGGGCGAGGAGGTGGGGAGACCCAGTACTTC. Full variable domain (rest looked up from reference TRBV29-1 and TRBJ2-5): SAVISQKPSRDICQRGTSLTIQCQVDSQVTMMFWYRQQPGQSLTLIATANQGSEATYESGFVIDKFPISRPNLTFSTLTVSNMSPEDSSIYLCSGRGGGETQYFGPGTRLLVL.

This clone was seen just once. The chain uses TRBV29-1 and TRBJ1-5; D unclear. The CDR3 extends over 14 amino acids. From germline, CDR1 is SQVTM and CDR2 ANQGSEA. V lost 6 bases, J lost 0 bases, and 12 bases lay in between. The CDR3 sequence is CSVIPSDSNQPQHF. The CDR3 nucleotides are TGCAGCGTGATACCCTCGGATAGCAATCAGCCCCAGCATTTT.

This chain joins TRBV18 and TRBJ2-5; D remains ambiguous. CDR1 KGHSH and CDR2 LQKENI come from the germline V gene. This CDR3 has 14 amino acids. The V end was cut by 0 bases, the J end by 4 bases, with 9 bases between. The CDR3 region is CASSPPSRTETQYF. CDR3 coding DNA: TGTGCCAGCTCACCACCGAGTAGGACAGAGACCCAGTACTTC.

The chain has TRBV27 and TRBJ2-5; possible D gene TRBD2, 6 bases. The length of the CDR3 is 16 residues. Germline CDR1 and CDR2: MNHEY and SMNVEV (reference sequence). Trimming shortened V by 1 base and J by 4 bases, and 16 bases separated the two germline ends. CDR3 region: CASSLLGGPHIETQYF. The CDR3 DNA is TGTGCCAGCAGTTTATTGGGGGGTCCCCATATAGAGACCCAGTACTTC.

The table lists this clone with a count of one. The V gene is TRBV21-1, the J gene TRBJ2-5; the table's D call, TRBD1, was not checked against the DNA. TRBV21-1 is deemed a pseudogene. The CDR3 is 12 amino acids. The chain's CDR3 is CASSKQQETQYF. CDR3 coding DNA: TGTGCCAGCAGCAAACAGCAAGAGACCCAGTACTTC.

The chain recombines TRBV4-1 with TRBJ1-4; no firm D call. Per the germline V gene, CDR1 is MGHRA and CDR2 is YSYEKL. V lost 1 base, J lost 3 bases, and 12 bases lay in between. The CDR3 has 16 amino acids. As DNA, the CDR3 is TGCGCCAGCAGCCAAGTAGAAGGCGTTCCTAATGAAAAACTGTTTTTT. Residues: CASSQVEGVPNEKLFF.

This rearrangement joins TRBV6-2 or TRBV6-3 to TRBJ2-1, with D uncertain. This CDR3 is built from 20 residues. The germline V gene encodes CDR1 MNHEY and CDR2 SVGEGT. V shed 1 base and J shed 5 bases, with 27 bases lying between them. For the CDR3, the DNA is TGTGCCAGCAGTTACTTGCGCCCCGGAGCGTGGCCCCTTCAGGACAATGAGCAGTTCTTC. Protein sequence: CASSYLRPGAWPLQDNEQFF.

This CDR3 reads CASKQGASNQPQHF. Here the CDR3 DNA reads TGTGCCAGCAAACAGGGGGCTAGCAATCAGCCCCAGCATTTT. The chain links TRBV27 to TRBJ1-5; 9 bases align to TRBD1. V shed 7 bases, J shed 0 bases, and the junction held 1 base outside the gene matches. This CDR3 is built from 14 residues. Germline lookup yields CDR1 MNHEY and CDR2 SMNVEV (reference sequence).